Sequencing of this T cell receptor beta chain was carried out in a study of T cell responses to AZD1222 COVID-19 vaccine. Study-level results: Two AZD1222 administrations were followed by greater Spike-specific TCR breadth and depth. Epitopes outside B.1.351 and B.1.1.7 mutated regions reportedly drew nearly half of spike TCRs. The donor cohort was predominantly white British with a female majority, and clonal diversity may have been underestimated.

The method was immunoSEQ multiplex PCR; TCRdb's version includes in-frame clones alone and lacks a portion of them. The sample has about 31,000 clones; roughly 90% are singletons. CDR1 PRHDT and CDR2 FYEKMQ come from the germline V gene (reference sequence). The ends lost 5 bases at V and 5 bases at J; junction bases unmatched: 10. There are 15 residues in the CDR3. This clone appeared a few times. Its cognate antigen is unknown. Timing groups of about 4 and about 12 weeks for second doses were pooled. The sequencing used peripheral blood, collected 28 days after the second AZD1222 dose. This chain uses TRBV13 with TRBJ2-7; 9 nucleotides agree with TRBD1. The receptor was derived from an adult who received the AZD1222 COVID-19 vaccine. This chain's CDR3 is CASSDSRTGADEQYF. DNA of the CDR3: TGTGCCAGCAGCGACAGCAGGACAGGGGCCGACGAGCAGTACTTC.